A single T cell receptor (beta chain) is shown here with its context. Its antigen is undetermined. This sample is part of a study of T cell repertoires in cytomegalovirus infection. MiXCR, run by TCRdb on the reads, gives a single entry per CDR3 protein. The sample has 27,000 or so distinct CDR3 sequences, about a fifth seen once. Study-wide points: The ex vivo response was dominated by HLA-C-restricted CMV-specific TCR beta clonotypes. People with CMV and the relevant HLA were identified by cumulative public TCR beta family frequency.

The germline V gene encodes CDR1 MNHEY and CDR2 SMNVEV (reference sequence). V shed 6 bases, J shed 2 bases, and the junction held 10 bases outside the gene matches. The CDR3 covers 17 residues. The source was CD8+ T cells from cultured PBMCs, collected from culture after CMV antigen stimulation. The clonotype originates from a human donor in good health (CMV status not recorded). Some clones in this sample may be carry-over from other donors' samples. The gene calls are TRBV27 and TRBJ1-1, with 12 bases that match TRBD1. CDR3 bases: TGTGCCAGCAGCCCCGTGGGGACAGGGGGCACAAACACTGAAGCTTTCTTT. Translated: CASSPVGTGGTNTEAFF.